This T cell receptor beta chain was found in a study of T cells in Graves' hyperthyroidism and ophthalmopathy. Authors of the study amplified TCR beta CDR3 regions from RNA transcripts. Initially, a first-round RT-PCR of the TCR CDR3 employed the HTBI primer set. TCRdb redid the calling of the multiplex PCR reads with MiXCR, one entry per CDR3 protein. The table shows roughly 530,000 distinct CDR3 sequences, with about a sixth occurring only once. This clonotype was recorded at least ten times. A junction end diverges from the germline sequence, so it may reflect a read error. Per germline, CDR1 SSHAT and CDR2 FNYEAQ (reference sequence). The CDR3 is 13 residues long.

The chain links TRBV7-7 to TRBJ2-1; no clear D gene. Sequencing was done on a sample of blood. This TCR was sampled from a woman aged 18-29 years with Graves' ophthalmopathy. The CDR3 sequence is CASSLDFLGEQFF. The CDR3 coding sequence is TGTGCTAGCAGCTTAGATTTCCTCGGCGAGCAGTTCTTC.